This TCR beta chain originates from a study of blood T cells in healthy people across ages (dated by TCRdb to 2015 to 2017). For context, the study as a whole: In model experiments, template switching captured about one uniquely barcoded TCR beta cDNA molecule for every two T cells. Age-related changes in TCR beta repertoire diversity were measured in the study by deep sequencing normalized with unique cDNA molecular identifiers. Donors were grouped into four age groups: young (average roughly 15 years), middle-aged (less than 40), aged (around 56) and long-lived (about 90). Donors of different ages were randomly distributed across sequencing lanes to avoid experimental bias. For two donors (one aged 18 to 30 and one aged 80 or older), the study analyzed two additional independent replicas of 1 million unique cDNA reads from the same blood draw. Results the study describes overall, beyond this receptor: Estimates of total diversity from one million sequenced T cells were regarded as lower bounds and underestimates. As age increased, observed TCR beta diversity per million T cells dropped in a roughly linear way, and a significant reduction was already evident by age around 41. Compared with the aged group, more naive CD4+ T cells, fewer expanded clones and increased TCR diversity were shown by the long-lived group, suggesting age selection. Observed TCR beta diversity correlated strongly with the percentage of naive T cells measured by flow cytometry. The CMV infection status of donors was not known, potentially confounding age-related changes in expanded clonotypes. Conclusive comparison of naive and antigen-experienced compartments was prevented by the profiling of bulk unsorted PBMCs.

This clonotype was seen ten or more times. Its recognized antigen is unknown. No base-level quality is on record; no much larger clone is a single base apart. Donors were roughly 40 systemically healthy Caucasian individuals from Russia aged roughly 6 to 90 years. Each donor gave about 11 milliliters of peripheral blood, drawn into EDTA-treated Vacutainer tubes. Ficoll-Paque density-gradient centrifugation was used to isolate PBMCs, with at least 6.5 million per sample. Total RNA was extracted from PBMCs with Trizol reagent, with at least 6 micrograms obtained per sample. For every donor, an aliquot of PBMCs went through flow cytometry to measure the percentages of naive CD45RAhigh/CD27high T cells. Library preparation used 5' RACE. TCRdb lists the instrument as Illumina HiSeq 2500. A second PCR of about 6 to 11 cycles was performed with a sample-barcoded 5' primer and a J-beta primer mix. A unique molecular identifier was introduced onto each TCR beta cDNA molecule by a template-switch 5' adaptor carrying 12 random nucleotides. Each sample yielded at least 2.5 million CDR3-containing paired-end reads. The Mint cDNA synthesis kit, primed by a TRBC-specific oligonucleotide, was used to synthesize first-strand cDNA from all RNA. Following uracil-DNA glycosylase treatment, a first 18-cycle PCR with universal primers M1SS and BC2_uni_R was performed on all cDNA. In the paper's pipeline: Each sample was normalized by randomly selecting 1 million high-quality reads, each carrying a distinct molecular identifier. Instead of being binned into consensus sequences, reads with shared molecular identifiers were discarded. CDR3 identification, clonotype clustering and error correction used MiTCR with a Q25 quality threshold and the strictest error-elimination algorithm. A nonparametric unseen species model with Euler transformation was used to estimate lower-bound total TCR beta diversity. TCRdb cleaned the public reads at Q25 with fastp, built clones with MiXCR and kept in-frame beta chains. Rows are unified per CDR3 protein, each entry keeping the most common DNA and genes. These V and J calls are TCRdb output, not the study's own analysis. In all, the sample holds some 1.7 million distinct CDR3 sequences, and roughly 27% of those were seen once. The top ten hold around 7.7% of the sample.

V loses 5 bases at its end and J loses 6 bases; junction bases beyond the gene matches: 10. The CDR3, from cysteine to phenylalanine, totals 14 residues. Only the CDR3 portion is preserved as DNA: 42 bases, with reading frame beginning at the first base. The germline V gene encodes CDR1 SEHNR and CDR2 FQNEAQ (reference sequence). The receptor's source is a woman aged 30 to 39 in good health. Material for sequencing was blood. Recombination joined TRBV7-9 with TRBJ2-7; TRBD1 lines up with 7 middle nucleotides. The CDR3 corresponds to CASSRYDRASEQYF. The base sequence is TGTGCCAGCAGCCGATACGACAGGGCCTCCGAGCAGTACTTC.